This TCR beta chain comes out of a study of identical twins. One entry per CDR3 protein results from TCRdb running MiXCR on the 5' RACE reads. The sample has around 240,000 distinct CDR3 sequences, 5.5% to 8% seen once. The V gene lost 6 bases and the J gene lost 0 bases, with 15 bases spanning the gap. The germline gives CDR1 MDHEN, CDR2 SYDVKM. The CDR3 loop spans 15 amino acids. The same sample was also studied in work on yellow fever vaccine responses in identical twins.

The source is a woman between 18 and 29 years old in good health. V and J are TRBV28 and TRBJ2-7; no clear D gene. Source material: memory (CD45RO+) T cells sorted from blood. As DNA, the CDR3 is TGTGCCAGCAGCCAGCCTCAGAGAGGCTCCTACGAGCAGTACTTC. This encodes CASSQPQRGSYEQYF.